The present TCR beta chain was sequenced within a study of T cell responses to AZD1222 COVID-19 vaccine. Germline CDR1 and CDR2: SGDLS and YYNGEE. The V and J ends lost 0 bases and 3 bases respectively, with 9 bases between them. This CDR3 has 14 residues. This table comes from immunoSEQ multiplex PCR, and its TCRdb copy is limited to in-frame clones, with some not included. The sample shows some 85,000 clones, around 90% of them seen only once. V usage is TRBV9 and J usage is TRBJ1-1; D ambiguous. The sequences come from peripheral blood, collected on day 0 of AZD1222 vaccination. This TCR was sampled from an adult in good health. The CDR3 DNA reads as TGTGCCAGCAGCGTAGAGGCCGTGGACACTGAAGCTTTCTTT. Its translation is CASSVEAVDTEAFF.